This T cell receptor beta chain was identified in a study of T-cell reconstitution after alpha-beta-depleted transplantation in children. Library preparation (for TCRbeta) was performed with unique molecular identifiers. MiXCR was run by TCRdb on the PCR reads, yielding one entry per CDR3 protein. The table includes roughly 220,000 distinct CDR3 sequences, roughly 8.1% detected once. This clonotype has only a few counts. Its antigen is currently unknown. General observations from the study: It was reported that alpha-beta T cells came from several hundred expanded graft clones (about two months after transplant). From newly produced T cells came most of the T-cell counts and diversity one year after transplant. Diversity of TCRbeta at day 60 was high in some patients, arising from surviving recipient T cells and thymic progenitors.

The CDR3 spans 15 residues. In germline, CDR1 is DFQATT, CDR2 SNEGSKA (reference sequence). V was clipped by 1 base and J by 3 bases, with 13 bases between them. V usage is TRBV20-1 and J usage is TRBJ1-5, with D possibly matching TRBD1 (5 bases). Source: PBMCs, mostly from graft donor cells, taken 360 days after TCRalphabeta/CD19-depleted stem cell transplant. The clonotype originates from a male patient between 2 and 10 years old who had a stem cell transplant for acute myeloid leukemia, so the T cells may come from the graft donor. CDR3 DNA: TGCAGTGCTAGAGCAATCCGACAGTTCAATCAGCCCCAGCATTTT. Its protein product is CSARAIRQFNQPQHF.